Here is one T cell receptor (beta chain) with its context. Its cognate antigen is unknown. The data derive from a study of OX40 agonist ivuxolimab in advanced cancers. Study in general: Ivuxolimab, an antibody acting as an agonist of OX40 (CD134), was used to treat patients. Partial responses were observed in three patients, of whom one had hepatocellular carcinoma and two had cutaneous melanoma. Ivuxolimab doses were 0.01, 0.1, 0.3, 1.5, 3 or 10 mg/kg every 2 weeks. Study-level findings and limits: The mean number of expanded clones was higher in CD8+ T cells than in CD4+.

TCRdb's table, derived via immunoSEQ multiplex PCR, lists solely in-frame clones and lacks some. In the table there are 75,000 to 95,000 clones, approximately 90% of which are singletons. The material sequenced was CD4+ or CD8+ T cells sorted from blood, taken in a trial of the OX40 agonist ivuxolimab. This sequence was found in an adult with an advanced solid tumor such as melanoma, head and neck, liver or kidney cancer.

The CDR3 is CAWNSDQGNQPQHF. The CDR3 DNA is TGTGCCTGGAATTCTGATCAGGGGAATCAGCCCCAGCATTTT. The J gene is TRBJ1-5, the V gene TRBV30; perhaps TRBD1 as D (6 bases). CDR3 length equals 14 residues. V lost 4 bases and J 4 bases, leaving 14 bases between the germline ends. Germline V gives CDR1 GTSNPN, CDR2 SVGIG (reference sequence). Supplemented by reference TRBV30 and TRBJ1-5, the full variable domain reads SQTIHQWPATLVQPVGSPLSLECTVEGTSNPNLYWYRQAAGRGLQLLFYSVGIGQISSEVPQNLSASRPQDRQFILSSKKLLLSDSGFYLCAWNSDQGNQPQHFGDGTRLSIL.